This TCR beta chain was observed in a study of cytomegalovirus exposure and HLA in healthy donors. PCR involved 60 Vbeta and 13 Jbeta primers. Some clones are missing from TCRdb's copy, which holds only in-frame ones; the method was immunoSEQ multiplex PCR. This sample has 170,000 or so clones, with 70% to 85% found just once. Overall study findings and caveats: In a later analysis, common viral pathogens appeared linked to several of the most significant clusters. Most TCR sequences were uncommon, yet certain public TCRs appeared in many donors.

As to this clone: Its matching antigen is unknown.

The receptor's source is a woman in her 30s in good health and CMV-seronegative. The source material was PBMCs.

CDR3 sequence reads: CASSFLTGMNTEAFF. CDR3 coding DNA: TGTGCCAGCAGTTTTCTCACAGGGATGAACACTGAAGCTTTCTTT. The chain combines TRBV27 with TRBJ1-1, with D tentatively TRBD1 (6 bases). CDR3 length: 15 residues. Germline lookup yields CDR1 MNHEY and CDR2 SMNVEV (reference sequence). V lost 3 bases, J lost 0 bases, and 11 bases lay in between.